What follows are 7 T cell receptor beta chains derived from one specimen sequenced in a study of neoadjuvant nivolumab and ipilimumab in lung cancer. Clones were read by immunoSEQ multiplex PCR, and TCRdb kept only the in-frame ones, dropping some. Among approximately 17,000 clones listed, less than 85% were seen once. The starting material was tumor tissue, obtained after neoadjuvant nivolumab, alone or with ipilimumab, at or shortly before surgery. The receptors derive from an adult with non-small cell lung cancer.

This CDR3 is CASTLDPNSYEQYF. The CDR3 DNA follows: TGTGCCAGTACTCTAGACCCTAACTCCTACGAGCAGTACTTC. The chain uses TRBV19 and TRBJ2-7; unclear D gene. The CDR3 consists of 14 residues. Trimming left V 7 bases short and J 0 bases short, with 13 bases between. The germline gives CDR1 LNHDA, CDR2 SQIVND (reference sequence).

The rearrangement uses TRBV7-9 and TRBJ2-7; D uncertain. V was shortened by 1 base and J by 2 bases, with 9 bases between the two germline ends. Germline values: CDR1 SEHNR, CDR2 FQNEAQ (reference sequence). This CDR3 has 14 residues. CDR3: CASSLEDGPYEQYF. In nucleotides, the CDR3 is TGTGCCAGCAGCTTAGAGGACGGACCCTACGAGCAGTACTTC.

There are a few counts of this clone. V is TRBV29-1 and J is TRBJ1-1; a weak D match, TRBD1 (6 bases). Trimming pared 6 bases from V and 4 bases from J, leaving 12 bases between. CDR3 size: 12 residues. Germline V lookup: CDR1 SQVTM, CDR2 ANQGSEA. CDR3 bases: TGCAGCGTCGCACAGGGAGGCACTGAAGCTTTCTTT. Its protein is CSVAQGGTEAFF.

This clone showed up just a few times. V usage is TRBV5-1 and J usage is TRBJ2-1; D unclear. Trimming left V 5 bases short and J 8 bases short, with 11 bases between. The CDR3 extends over 12 amino acids. Germline V gene data show CDR1 as SGHRS and CDR2 as YFSETQ. The CDR3 loop reads CASRMVGDEQFF. The CDR3 DNA sequence: TGCGCCAGCAGAATGGTGGGCGATGAGCAGTTCTTC.

The V call is TRBV7-9, the J call TRBJ2-4; 8 positions match TRBD1. Germline CDR1 reads SEHNR; CDR2 reads FQNEAQ (reference sequence). The CDR3 sequence is 16 residues long. Trimming removed 2 bases from V and 4 bases from J; junction bases left unmatched: 7. The CDR3, as DNA: TGTGCCAGCAGCTTACTTCGGACAGGGATAAAAAACATTCAGTACTTC. Encoded protein: CASSLLRTGIKNIQYF.

This rearrangement joins TRBV7-3 to TRBJ1-1; D call uncertain. Germline CDR1 reads SGHTA; CDR2 reads FQGTGA. The CDR3 runs 14 residues. V was pared by 1 base and J by 1 base, with 7 bases between. CDR3: CASSLSHSNTEAFF. The CDR3 DNA reads TGTGCCAGCAGCTTAAGCCATTCGAACACTGAAGCTTTCTTT.

This clone has only one observation. The gene calls are TRBV5-6 and TRBJ1-1; the D is unclear. The CDR3 is made up of 15 amino acids. Germline V gene data show CDR1 as SGHDT and CDR2 as YYEEEE. Trimming cost V 1 base and J 1 base, with 11 bases left between them. As DNA, the CDR3 is TGTGCCAGCAGCTTGAGGCCGATGGAGAACACTGAAGCTTTCTTT. It is translated as CASSLRPMENTEAFF.